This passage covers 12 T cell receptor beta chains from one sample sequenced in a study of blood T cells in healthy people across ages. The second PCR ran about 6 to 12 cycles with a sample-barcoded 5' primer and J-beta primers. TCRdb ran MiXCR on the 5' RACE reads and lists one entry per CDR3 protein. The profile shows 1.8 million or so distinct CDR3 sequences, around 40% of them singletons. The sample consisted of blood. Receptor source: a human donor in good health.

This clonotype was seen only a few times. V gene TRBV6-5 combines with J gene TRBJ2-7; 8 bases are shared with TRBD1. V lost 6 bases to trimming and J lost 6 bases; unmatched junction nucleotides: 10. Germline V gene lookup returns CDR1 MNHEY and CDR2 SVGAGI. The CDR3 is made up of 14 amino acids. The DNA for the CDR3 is TGTGCCAGCAGAAAACAGGGGGATTTACTCGAGCAGTACTTC. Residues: CASRKQGDLLEQYF.

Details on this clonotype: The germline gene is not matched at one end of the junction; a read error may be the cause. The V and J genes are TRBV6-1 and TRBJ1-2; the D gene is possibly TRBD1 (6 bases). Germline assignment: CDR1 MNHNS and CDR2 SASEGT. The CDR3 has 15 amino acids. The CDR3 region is CASSPAGASYDGYTF. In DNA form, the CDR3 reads TGCGCCAGCAGCCCTGCGGGGGCATCATACGATGGCTACACCTTC.

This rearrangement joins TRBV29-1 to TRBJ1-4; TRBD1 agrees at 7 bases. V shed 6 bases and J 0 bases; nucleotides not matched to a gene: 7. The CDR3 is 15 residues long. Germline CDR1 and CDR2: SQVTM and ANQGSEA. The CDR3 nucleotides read TGCAGCGTGCTTGGGACAGCGACAACTAATGAAAAACTGTTTTTT. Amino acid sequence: CSVLGTATTNEKLFF.

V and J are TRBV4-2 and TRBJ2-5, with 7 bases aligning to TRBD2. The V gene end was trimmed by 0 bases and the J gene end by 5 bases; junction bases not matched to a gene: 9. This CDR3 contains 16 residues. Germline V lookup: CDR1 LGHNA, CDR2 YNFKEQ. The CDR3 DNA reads TGTGCCAGCAGCCAAGATAGAGAGCGGGGCTGGGAGACCCAGTACTTC. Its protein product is CASSQDRERGWETQYF.

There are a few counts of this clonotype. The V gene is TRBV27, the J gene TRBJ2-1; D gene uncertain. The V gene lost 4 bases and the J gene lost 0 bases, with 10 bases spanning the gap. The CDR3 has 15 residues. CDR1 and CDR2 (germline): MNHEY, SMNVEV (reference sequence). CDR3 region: CASSSYLRSYNEQFF. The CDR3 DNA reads TGTGCCAGCAGTTCCTACTTGCGCTCCTACAATGAGCAGTTCTTC.

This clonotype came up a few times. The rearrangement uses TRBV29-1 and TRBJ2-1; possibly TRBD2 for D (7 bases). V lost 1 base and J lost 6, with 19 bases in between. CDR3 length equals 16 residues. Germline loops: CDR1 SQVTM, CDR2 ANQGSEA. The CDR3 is CSVEAPLGGGFNEQFF. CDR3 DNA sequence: TGCAGCGTTGAAGCCCCCCTGGGGGGGGGCTTCAATGAGCAGTTCTTC.

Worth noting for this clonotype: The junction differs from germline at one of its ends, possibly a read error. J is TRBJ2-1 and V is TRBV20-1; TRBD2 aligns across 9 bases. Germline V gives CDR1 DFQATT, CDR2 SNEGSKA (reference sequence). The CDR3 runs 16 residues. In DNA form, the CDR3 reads TGCAGTACTAGAAGAATAGCGGGGGTTACCTACAATGAGCAGTTCTTC. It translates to CSTRRIAGVTYNEQFF.

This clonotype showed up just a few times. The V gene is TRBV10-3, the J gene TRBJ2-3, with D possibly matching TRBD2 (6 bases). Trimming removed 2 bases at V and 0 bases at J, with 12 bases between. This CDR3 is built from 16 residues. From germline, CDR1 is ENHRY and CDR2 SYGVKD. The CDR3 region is CAISEMPGTSTDTQYF. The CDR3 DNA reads TGTGCCATCAGTGAGATGCCCGGGACTAGCACAGATACGCAGTATTTT.

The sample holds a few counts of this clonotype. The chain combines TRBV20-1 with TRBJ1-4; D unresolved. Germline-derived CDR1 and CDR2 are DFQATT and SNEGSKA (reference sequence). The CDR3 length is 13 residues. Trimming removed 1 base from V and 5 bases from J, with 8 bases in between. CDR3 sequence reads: CSARALWNEKLFF. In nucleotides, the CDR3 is TGCAGTGCTAGAGCTCTTTGGAATGAAAAACTGTTTTTT.

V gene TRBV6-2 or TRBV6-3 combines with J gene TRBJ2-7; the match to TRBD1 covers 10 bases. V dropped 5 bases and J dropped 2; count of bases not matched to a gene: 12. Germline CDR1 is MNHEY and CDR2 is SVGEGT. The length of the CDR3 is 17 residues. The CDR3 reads CASSQATGGDMTYEQYF. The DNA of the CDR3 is TGTGCCAGCAGTCAGGCGACAGGGGGCGATATGACCTACGAGCAGTACTTC.

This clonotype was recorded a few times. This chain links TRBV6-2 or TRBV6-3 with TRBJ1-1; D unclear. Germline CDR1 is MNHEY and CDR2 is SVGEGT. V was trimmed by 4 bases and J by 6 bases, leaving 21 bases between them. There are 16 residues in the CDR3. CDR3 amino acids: CASSWVPLRALPEAFF. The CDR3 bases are TGTGCCAGCAGTTGGGTTCCACTTCGGGCCCTACCTGAAGCTTTCTTT.

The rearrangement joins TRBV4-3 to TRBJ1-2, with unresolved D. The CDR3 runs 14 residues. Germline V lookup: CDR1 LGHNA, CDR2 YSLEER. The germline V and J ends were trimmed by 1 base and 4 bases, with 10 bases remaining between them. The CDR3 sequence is CASSQVLWTYGYTF. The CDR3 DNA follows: TGCGCCAGCAGCCAAGTGTTGTGGACCTATGGCTACACCTTC.